The T cell receptor (beta chain) described here comes from a study of blood T cell repertoires in COVID-19. About the study: Acute-phase and convalescent COVID-19 samples originated in the United States, Italy and Spain. T cells, B-cell-depleted T cells, or PBMCs provided the cDNA or gDNA that served as material.

Germline assignment: CDR1 SGHDT and CDR2 YYEEEE. The CDR3 length is 12 residues. V was pared by 0 bases and J by 5 bases, with 6 bases between. The count of this clone is one. In the original workflow: Reference gene primers were amplified, and this amplification served to estimate nucleated cell counts. The assay was immunoSEQ multiplex PCR, and TCRdb's table has in-frame clones only and misses some. V, J and clone size derive from that table, while D and trimming were established from the DNA sequence. The sample lists 95,000 to 100,000 clones, roughly nine tenths occurring once. V usage is TRBV5-6 and J usage is TRBJ2-7; D remains ambiguous. The sample consisted of peripheral blood. The clonotype was recovered from a man aged 45-65 years with acute or convalescent COVID-19. CDR3 DNA: TGTGCCAGCAGCTTGGACCAGGACGAGCAGTACTTC. It translates to CASSLDQDEQYF.